This entry features one T cell receptor (beta chain) sequence. The data were obtained in a study of T cell changes during pregnancy in multiple sclerosis. Data came from immunoSEQ multiplex PCR; TCRdb stores just in-frame clones and leaves some out. The data contain about 100,000 clones, 92% of them singletons. Per the germline V gene, CDR1 is SEHNR and CDR2 is FQNEAQ (reference sequence). V shed 0 bases and J shed 2 bases, with 13 bases lying between them. This CDR3 has 16 amino acids. The sample here was peripheral blood, taken after pregnancy. The sequence was collected from a female donor with multiple sclerosis, enrolled in a pregnancy study. V usage is TRBV7-9 and J usage is TRBJ1-2; tentative D call: TRBD1 (6 bases). The CDR3: CASSLASGQGNYGYTF. The DNA for the CDR3 is TGTGCCAGCAGCTTAGCTTCCGGGCAGGGGAACTATGGCTACACCTTC.